This T cell receptor (beta chain) was captured by sequencing in a study of blood T cell repertoires in COVID-19 (dated by TCRdb to 2020 to 2022). Turning to the overall study: Samples from collaborators originated in the United States, Italy and Spain and spanned both the acute and convalescent phases of COVID-19. Samples came from the ongoing ImmuneRACE study (first 160 participants) plus 1,254 subjects from 6 global collaborators. A de-identified subject ID, COVID-19 status, age in years and sex were almost always included in the sample metadata. The repertoires were released in a freely available public database intended as a resource for research on the immune response to SARS-CoV-2. The material from the prospective study consisted of cDNA or gDNA derived from T cells, B-cell-depleted T cells, or PBMCs. HLA class I and class II types, where available, came from metadata supplied by the sample provider rather than from assay-based typing. The dataset comprised deeply sampled blood TCRbeta repertoires from subjects exposed to, actively infected with, or recovered from COVID-19.

The germline V gene supplies CDR1 KGHSH and CDR2 LQKENI. The V and J ends are trimmed by 7 bases and 3 bases, leaving 9 bases between them. The cysteine opens and the phenylalanine closes a CDR3 of 13 amino acids. Only the CDR3 DNA stays, 39 bases, in frame from base 1. Each collaborating institution followed its own protocols to collect whole blood in K2EDTA tubes. For TCRbeta analysis, collaborators shipped samples as frozen whole blood, isolated PBMCs, or DNA extracted from either of those sample types. Regarding this clone: Its antigen is unknown. No much larger clonotype is one base removed from it; base qualities were not supplied.

What the work shows at the level of the full study, not this receptor alone: The quantity of clinical and demographic metadata differed by source and by participant and was supplied without curation.

The immunoSEQ Assay, a bias-controlled multiplex PCR, was used to amplify TCRbeta CDR3 regions from genomic DNA. The study's processing was this. The number of nucleated cells in each sample was estimated by amplification of reference gene primers within the assay. To quantify the absolute abundance of each unique TCRbeta CDR3 rearrangement, sequence reads were collapsed and filtered. For each sample, productive Simpson clonality was calculated by taking the square root of Simpson's diversity index across productive rearrangements. TCRdb mirrors the immuneACCESS table, restricted to in-frame sequences. Some clones are absent from its copies; in checked studies, under half trace to an unresolved V gene, and the reason for the others is unknown. The D gene and trimming were derived from the DNA, and the V and J assignments and clone size from that table. A total of around 100,000 clones appear in this sample, about 78% of them only once. The ten most abundant clones make up over 7.5% of the sample.

This receptor was taken from a man in his 60s with active or convalescent COVID-19. The sample comprised peripheral blood. The chain was built from TRBV18 and TRBJ1-4; TRBD1 could be the D gene, as 6 bases match. The CDR3 region reads CASLGAANEKLFF. At the DNA level, the sequence is TGTGCCAGCTTGGGGGCGGCTAATGAAAAACTGTTTTTT.